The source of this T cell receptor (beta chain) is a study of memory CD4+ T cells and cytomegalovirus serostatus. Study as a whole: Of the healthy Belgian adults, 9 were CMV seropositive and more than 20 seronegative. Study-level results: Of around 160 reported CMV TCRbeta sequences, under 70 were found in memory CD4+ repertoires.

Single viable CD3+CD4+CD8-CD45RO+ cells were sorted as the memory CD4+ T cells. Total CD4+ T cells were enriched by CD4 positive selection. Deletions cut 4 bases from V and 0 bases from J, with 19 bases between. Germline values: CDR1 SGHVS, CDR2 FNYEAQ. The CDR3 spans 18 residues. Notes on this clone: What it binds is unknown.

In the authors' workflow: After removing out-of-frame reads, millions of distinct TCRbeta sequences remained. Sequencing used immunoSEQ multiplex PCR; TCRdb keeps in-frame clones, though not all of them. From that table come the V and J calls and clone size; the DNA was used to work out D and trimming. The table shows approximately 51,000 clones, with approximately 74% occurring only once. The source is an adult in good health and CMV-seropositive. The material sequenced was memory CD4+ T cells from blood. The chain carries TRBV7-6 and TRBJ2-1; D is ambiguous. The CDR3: CASSSQGFEPSSYNEQFF. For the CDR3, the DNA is TGTGCCAGCAGCTCGCAAGGGTTTGAACCTAGCTCCTACAATGAGCAGTTCTTC. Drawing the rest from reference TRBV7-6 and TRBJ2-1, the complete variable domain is GAGVSQSPRYKVTKRGQDVALRCDPISGHVSLYWYRQALGQGPEFLTYFNYEAQQDKSGLPNDRFSAERPEGSISTLTIQRTEQRDSAMYRCASSSQGFEPSSYNEQFFGPGTRLTVL.